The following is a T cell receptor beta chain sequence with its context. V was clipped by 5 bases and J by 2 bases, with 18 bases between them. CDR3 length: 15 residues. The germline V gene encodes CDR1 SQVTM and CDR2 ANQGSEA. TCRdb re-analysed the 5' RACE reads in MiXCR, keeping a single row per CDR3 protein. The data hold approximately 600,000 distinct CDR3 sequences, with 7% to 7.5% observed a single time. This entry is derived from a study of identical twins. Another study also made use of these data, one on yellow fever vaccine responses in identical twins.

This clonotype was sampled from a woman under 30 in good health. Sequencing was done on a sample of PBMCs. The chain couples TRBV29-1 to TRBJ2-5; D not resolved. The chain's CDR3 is CSVTRWWGRQETQYF. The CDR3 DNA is TGCAGCGTTACTCGGTGGTGGGGTAGGCAAGAGACCCAGTACTTC.